This TCR beta chain was recovered during a study of control samples from healthy donors and cancer patients. This table comes from immunoSEQ multiplex PCR, and its TCRdb copy is limited to in-frame clones, with some not included. The profile shows approximately 40,000 clones, around 83% of them singletons. The CDR3 is 15 amino acids. Germline trimming cut 5 bases from V and 0 bases from J; bases unmatched to any gene: 7. Germline values: CDR1 SGDLS, CDR2 YYNGEE. This clone has a single count. This clonotype was sampled from a woman aged 60 to 75 with lung cancer. Sequencing was carried out using PBMCs. The V call is TRBV9, the J call TRBJ1-2; the match to TRBD1 covers 7 bases. CDR3 nucleotides: TGTGCCAGCAGTAGGGGGCAAGGAGCTAACTATGGCTACACCTTC. It translates to CASSRGQGANYGYTF.